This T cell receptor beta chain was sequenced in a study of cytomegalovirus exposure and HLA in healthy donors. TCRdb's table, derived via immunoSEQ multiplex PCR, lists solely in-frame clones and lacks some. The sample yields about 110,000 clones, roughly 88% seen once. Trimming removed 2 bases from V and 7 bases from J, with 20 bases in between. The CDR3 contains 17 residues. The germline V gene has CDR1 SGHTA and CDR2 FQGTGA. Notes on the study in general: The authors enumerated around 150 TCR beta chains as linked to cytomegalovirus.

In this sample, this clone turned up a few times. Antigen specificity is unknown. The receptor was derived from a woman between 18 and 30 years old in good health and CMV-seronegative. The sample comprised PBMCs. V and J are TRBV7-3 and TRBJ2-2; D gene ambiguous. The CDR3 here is CASSLLMRYQHIGELFF. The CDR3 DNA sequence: TGTGCCAGCAGCTTATTGATGAGGTATCAGCATATCGGGGAGCTGTTTTTT.